Given below is one T cell receptor (beta chain) in context. What it binds is unknown. The junction departs from the called germline gene at one end, perhaps through a read error. Clinical symptoms, serum thyroxine, TRAb, thyroid ultrasound and orbital computed tomography established diagnosis. This sample is part of a study of T cells in Graves' hyperthyroidism and ophthalmopathy. Study-wide results and limits: Appearing also in blood were most of the thyroid clonotypes expanded above 0.001. In validation, the model predicted ophthalmopathy. These predictions came a median about 6.5 months before onset. Ophthalmopathy and stable hyperthyroidism were told apart by a 13 V-J model.

Amplified TCR beta CDR3 regions derived from RNA transcripts. An initial round of RT-PCR targeting the TCR CDR3 relied on the HTBI primer set. TCRdb called the multiplex PCR reads again in MiXCR, with one record for every CDR3 protein. The sample lists 370,000 or so distinct CDR3 sequences, 25% seen once, with around 70% in the top ten. From germline, CDR1 is SGHNT and CDR2 YENEEA. CDR3 length: 14 residues. Specimen: blood. This sequence was found in a man aged 50 to 59 with Graves' hyperthyroidism. The chain links TRBV11-3 to TRBJ2-7; D may be TRBD2 (5 bases). The CDR3 region is CVSSPPDSFYEQYF. The CDR3, as DNA: TGTGTCAGCAGCCCCCCGGACTCCTTCTACGAGCAGTACTTC.